Listed below are T cell receptor beta chains from one sample, sequenced in a study of vaccination and CD4 T cells after COVID-19. TCRdb reprocessed the PCR reads via MiXCR and lists one record per CDR3 protein. The table shows some 21,000 distinct CDR3 sequences, with around half occurring only once. No antigen has been identified for these receptors. The sequences come from CD4+ T cells from blood, cultured in vitro, collected before SARS-CoV-2 vaccination. These receptors all come from a human donor who had recovered from COVID-19. Each CDR3 is given with its conserved first and last residue. D genes are given only for firm matches. Expanded clones get a size class; other rows say once, few or many, or leave the size out.

V	J	D	size	CDR3	DNA
TRBV28	TRBJ1-1	-	-	CASSLIRTSGTEAFF	TGTGCCAGCAGTTTAATCAGGACTTCGGGCACTGAAGCTTTCTTT
TRBV6-1	TRBJ2-7	TRBD2	-	CASSLGGGRAHEQYF	TGTGCCAGCAGCTTAGGGGGCGGGAGGGCCCACGAGCAGTACTTC
TRBV20-1	TRBJ2-3	TRBD2	-	CSARDRISGSRDTQYF	TGCAGTGCTAGAGACAGAATTAGCGGGAGTAGAGATACGCAGTATTTT
TRBV6-1	TRBJ2-7	-	-	CASSAYGASEGEQYF	TGTGCCAGCAGTGCCTATGGGGCATCCGAAGGCGAGCAGTACTTC
TRBV20-1	TRBJ2-7	-	once	CSAQPLRSYEQYF	TGCAGTGCGCAACCTCTCCGCTCCTACGAGCAGTACTTC
TRBV7-9	TRBJ1-2	-	few	CASSLDGTNYGYTF	TGTGCCAGCAGCTTAGACGGGACAAACTATGGCTACACCTTC
TRBV7-9	TRBJ1-2	-	-	CASSLEGDRYGYTF	TGTGCCAGCAGCTTAGAGGGGGACCGCTATGGCTACACCTTC
TRBV2	TRBJ2-5	-	-	CASSRGGQRETQYF	TGTGCCAGCAGTCGAGGAGGCCAACGAGAGACCCAGTACTTC
TRBV19	TRBJ2-1	-	few	CASSRVADNYNEQFF	TGTGCCAGTAGTCGAGTAGCTGACAACTACAATGAGCAGTTCTTC
TRBV7-8	TRBJ2-1	TRBD2	-	CASSRRGAGARSSYNEQFF	TGTGCCAGCAGTCGCCGGGGAGCGGGAGCCAGGAGCTCCTACAATGAGCAGTTCTTC
TRBV28	TRBJ2-1	TRBD2	-	CASSLRLAGNEQFF	TGTGCCAGCAGCCTCAGACTAGCTGGCAATGAGCAGTTCTTC
TRBV7-9	TRBJ2-7	TRBD2	-	CASSGRLAGGPTEQYF	TGTGCCAGCAGCGGAAGACTAGCGGGAGGGCCCACCGAGCAGTACTTC
TRBV24-1	TRBJ2-7	TRBD1	-	CATSEGQGWTYEQYF	TGTGCCACCAGTGAGGGACAGGGGTGGACCTACGAGCAGTACTTC
TRBV7-9	TRBJ2-5	TRBD1	few	CASRHSGTGSRETQYF	TGTGCCAGCAGGCACTCTGGGACAGGGTCGCGAGAGACCCAGTACTTC
TRBV6-5	TRBJ1-2	TRBD1	-	CASSYYIDRGNYGYTF	TGTGCCAGCAGTTATTACATCGACAGGGGCAACTATGGCTACACCTTC
TRBV6-5	TRBJ1-5	-	-	CASSLQGTNQPQHF	TGTGCCAGCAGTTTACAGGGCACGAATCAGCCCCAGCATTTT
TRBV6-5	TRBJ1-4	-	-	CASSYRGRKLFF	TGTGCCAGCAGTTATCGGGGCCGAAAACTGTTTTTT
TRBV19	TRBJ2-3	-	once	CASSIREVADTQYF	TGTGCCAGTAGTATTCGAGAAGTTGCAGATACGCAGTATTTT
TRBV20-1	TRBJ1-5	-	-	CSARPPGSNQPQHF	TGCAGTGCTAGACCACCGGGGAGCAATCAGCCCCAGCATTTT
TRBV20-1	TRBJ1-1	-	-	CSTRPQKMNTEAFF	TGCAGTACGCGCCCACAGAAAATGAACACTGAAGCTTTCTTT
TRBV12-3/TRBV12-4	TRBJ1-2	-	few	CASSLNGDYGYTF	TGTGCCAGCAGTTTGAACGGGGACTATGGCTACACCTTC
TRBV20-1	TRBJ1-6	-	few	CSATDTNSYNSPLHF	TGCAGTGCTACTGACACCAACTCCTATAATTCACCCCTCCACTTT
TRBV5-1	TRBJ2-4	-	-	CASSLDPQGPKNIQYF	TGCGCCAGCAGCTTGGACCCCCAGGGGCCCAAAAACATTCAGTACTTC
TRBV7-2	TRBJ1-2	-	-	CASSLGPRNYGYTF	TGTGCCAGCAGCTTAGGCCCACGGAACTATGGCTACACCTTC
TRBV5-4	TRBJ1-2	TRBD1	-	CASSFTGVGGYTF	TGTGCCAGCAGTTTTACAGGGGTGGGAGGCTACACCTTC
TRBV25-1	TRBJ2-7	TRBD2	once	CASSLAGGYEQYF	TGTGCCAGCAGTCTAGCGGGGGGCTACGAGCAGTACTTC
TRBV6-2/TRBV6-3	TRBJ1-5	TRBD1	few	CASRPPGGDQPQHF	TGTGCCAGCAGACCCCCAGGGGGCGATCAGCCCCAGCATTTT
TRBV29-1	TRBJ1-1	TRBD1	-	CSGRDRWNTEAFF	TGCAGCGGGCGGGACAGGTGGAACACTGAAGCTTTCTTT
TRBV20-1	TRBJ2-5	-	once	CSASKVAPQETQYF	TGCAGTGCTAGCAAGGTCGCCCCCCAAGAGACCCAGTACTTC
TRBV7-2	TRBJ1-2	TRBD1	-	CASSLVPRTGGGYTF	TGTGCCAGCAGCTTAGTCCCCAGGACAGGGGGTGGCTACACCTTC
TRBV6-5	TRBJ1-3	-	-	CASSYSPATGNTIYF	TGTGCCAGCAGTTACTCGCCAGCGACTGGAAACACCATATATTTT
TRBV29-1	TRBJ1-1	-	-	CSVSDRNTEAFF	TGCAGCGTCTCCGACAGGAACACTGAAGCTTTCTTT
TRBV6-2/TRBV6-3	TRBJ1-5	-	-	CASRGSGTHQPQHF	TGTGCCAGCAGGGGGTCAGGGACCCATCAGCCCCAGCATTTT
TRBV28	TRBJ1-4	TRBD1	-	CASSRLGTGDHEKLFF	TGTGCCAGCAGCCGCCTCGGGACAGGGGATCACGAAAAACTGTTTTTT
TRBV28	TRBJ1-2	-	-	CASSAWEGNYGYTF	TGTGCCAGCTCCGCTTGGGAAGGAAACTATGGCTACACCTTC
TRBV6-1	TRBJ2-7	TRBD2	few	CASSPGTSGSYEQYF	TGTGCCAGCAGCCCCGGGACTAGCGGGAGCTACGAGCAGTACTTC
TRBV7-2	TRBJ1-5	-	-	CASSPTNQPQHF	TGTGCCAGCAGCCCTACCAATCAGCCCCAGCATTTT
TRBV7-3	TRBJ2-2	-	-	CASSLSNTGELFF	TGTGCCAGCAGCTTATCGAACACCGGGGAGCTGTTTTTT
TRBV7-8	TRBJ2-1	-	few	CASSLGDWRSYNEQFF	TGTGCCAGCAGCTTAGGGGACTGGCGGTCCTACAATGAGCAGTTCTTC
TRBV5-4	TRBJ1-1	-	-	CASSAETWNTEAFF	TGTGCCAGCAGCGCGGAGACGTGGAACACTGAAGCTTTCTTT
TRBV10-3	TRBJ1-1	-	-	CAIRTEGGDTEAFF	TGTGCCATCAGGACCGAAGGGGGTGACACTGAGGCTTTCTTT
TRBV19	TRBJ2-1	TRBD1	-	CASSTPSRGQGNEQFF	TGTGCCAGTAGTACCCCTTCCAGGGGACAGGGAAATGAGCAGTTCTTC
TRBV19	TRBJ2-5	-	-	CASSPSLGGGETQYF	TGTGCCAGTAGTCCTTCCCTGGGTGGGGGAGAGACCCAGTACTTC
TRBV6-1	TRBJ1-5	-	few	CASSTENRDYSNQPQHF	TGTGCCAGCAGCACCGAAAATAGGGATTATAGCAATCAGCCCCAGCATTTT
TRBV18	TRBJ1-2	TRBD1	-	CASSPGQGINGYTF	TGTGCCAGCTCACCTGGACAGGGCATCAATGGCTACACCTTC
TRBV20-1	TRBJ1-2	-	few	CSARQGSGYGYTF	TGCAGTGCGCGCCAGGGATCCGGCTATGGCTACACCTTC